This TCR beta chain was recovered during a study of PD-L1 blockade in urothelial cancer. Across the whole study: Patients went on atezolizumab at some point between 2012 and 2014, receiving 1,200 mg intravenously every 3 weeks. About 85% of the 29 patients were men with bladder-origin urothelial cancer. Samples of blood were analyzed 3 weeks (second dose) and 6 weeks after treatment start.

Samples were collected from each patient before treatment and during treatment. Each patient gave between 1 and 8 of them in total. The CDR3 totals 15 residues. Measured with immunoSEQ multiplex PCR; TCRdb has only the in-frame clones, and not every one. The sample lists approximately 48,000 clones, 86% seen once, with roughly 17% in the top ten. This chain joins TRBV12-1 and TRBJ2-6; the listed D gene, TRBD2, was not tested against the DNA. TRBV12-1 is listed as a pseudogene. The clonotype was recovered from a man aged 60 to 69 with urothelial cancer. Here the sequenced sample was PBMCs, taken around atezolizumab (anti-PD-L1) treatment. The CDR3 protein is CASSPRECGANVLTF. The CDR3 coding sequence is TGTGCCAGCAGCCCACGGGAGTGTGGGGCCAACGTCCTGACTTTC.